These T cell receptor beta chains were read from a single sample in a study of control samples from healthy donors and cancer patients. Clones were sequenced by immunoSEQ multiplex PCR, and TCRdb holds only the in-frame ones, with some missing. The sample includes tens of thousands of clones, 80% to 90% of them seen just once. Sequenced input: PBMCs. These receptors were obtained from a woman aged 45-65 years with lung cancer. The CDR3 runs from the conserved cysteine through the conserved F or W. The D gene is left open where the match is weak. Size is stated for part of the rows, as once, few or many counts, or as a class when the clone is expanded.

.	TRBJ1-1	.	TRBV27	TGTGCCAGCAGTTTAAGGAACCTTAACACTGAAGCTTTCTTT	CASSLRNLNTEAFF
once	TRBJ1-2	.	TRBV25-1	TGTGCCAGCAGTGGTACAGGGAGGAGGAATGGCTACACCTTC	CASSGTGRRNGYTF
.	TRBJ1-2	TRBD1	TRBV11-3	TGTGCCAGCAGCCCCCTAGGGACAGGGGTCGGCTACACCTTC	CASSPLGTGVGYTF
.	TRBJ2-1	TRBD2	TRBV7-2	TGTGCCAGCAGCCTTTTAGCGGGGGGGCGCAATGAGCAGTTCTTC	CASSLLAGGRNEQFF
.	TRBJ1-6	.	TRBV10-1	TGCGCCAGCAGTGAGTCGTCTCTAGCGGGGTCTTCACCCCTCCACTTT	CASSESSLAGSSPLHF
.	TRBJ2-5	TRBD1	TRBV30	TGTGCCTGGAGGAAGGCAGGGGGCGAGACCCAGTACTTC	CAWRKAGGETQYF
.	TRBJ2-1	TRBD1	TRBV9	TGTGCCAGCAGCGGATACCGGACAGGCTACAATGAGCAGTTCTTC	CASSGYRTGYNEQFF
.	TRBJ1-1	.	TRBV27	TGTGCCAGCAGCCGTAACCCCGGAGGGGTGTGGGGGGCCAGGAACACTGAAGCTTTCTTT	CASSRNPGGVWGARNTEAFF
.	TRBJ2-3	.	TRBV5-1	TGCGCCAGCAGCCCTCTAGCGCATCCCACAGATACGCAGTATTTT	CASSPLAHPTDTQYF
.	TRBJ2-7	TRBD1	TRBV7-9	TGTGCCAGCAGCTTTACCGGGACAGGGCGATACAAGCAGTACTTC	CASSFTGTGRYKQYF
.	TRBJ1-2	.	TRBV4-3	TGCGCCAGCAGCCCGTCTAGACAGGTCTTTAATGGCTACACCTTC	CASSPSRQVFNGYTF
.	TRBJ1-2	.	TRBV14	TGTGCCAGCACCCTCGGAGGCTATGGCTACACCTTC	CASTLGGYGYTF
.	TRBJ2-5	.	TRBV2	TGTGCCACGTCCGGGACGGTTCAAGAGACCCAGTACTTC	CATSGTVQETQYF
.	TRBJ1-6	.	TRBV5-8	TGTGCCAGCAGCTTCAGAGGACAGTATAATTCACCCCTCCACTTT	CASSFRGQYNSPLHF
few	TRBJ1-2	.	TRBV28	TGTGCCAGCAGTGGTAATGGGGGGGGCTGGAACTATGGCTACACCTTC	CASSGNGGGWNYGYTF
.	TRBJ2-2	TRBD1	TRBV27	TGTGCCAGCAGGACACAGGGGTACACCGGGGAGCTGTTTTTT	CASRTQGYTGELFF
.	TRBJ2-1	.	TRBV10-3	TGTGCCACTTTTCCGGGACGCTCCCCCAATGAGCAGTTCTTC	CATFPGRSPNEQFF
.	TRBJ1-1	.	TRBV29-1	TGCAGCGTTGCTCCAGGGATGAGCACTGAAGCTTTCTTT	CSVAPGMSTEAFF
.	TRBJ1-2	.	TRBV4-1	TGCGCCAGCAGCCAAGTCGGGCAGGACTATGGCTACACCTTC	CASSQVGQDYGYTF
.	TRBJ1-5	.	TRBV19	TGTGCCAGTAGTATTGTATGGGGGACTAATCAGCCCCAGCATTTT	CASSIVWGTNQPQHF
medium-sized	TRBJ2-7	.	TRBV11-2	TGTGCCAGCAGCTTATCTGGGGAAATGCAGTACTTC	CASSLSGEMQYF
.	TRBJ1-1	.	TRBV5-1	TGCGCCAGCCACATACAGGGAGGGAACACTGAAGCTTTCTTT	CASHIQGGNTEAFF
.	TRBJ1-1	.	TRBV19	TGTGCCAGTAATGGCAGGACGGACACTGAAGCTTTCTTT	CASNGRTDTEAFF
.	TRBJ1-2	.	TRBV5-6	TGTGCCAGCAGCTTGGAACAGATCGCCTATGGCTACACCTTC	CASSLEQIAYGYTF
.	TRBJ2-6	.	TRBV30	TGTGCCTGGAGTGTACCAGTGGCTGGGGCCAACGTCCTGACTTTC	CAWSVPVAGANVLTF
.	TRBJ1-2	.	TRBV4-3	TGCGCCAGCAGCCAAGAGGGCTATGGCTACACCTTC	CASSQEGYGYTF
.	TRBJ1-1	.	TRBV28	TGTGCCAGCAGTTTCAAGGAGGGATGGGACACTGAAGCTTTCTTT	CASSFKEGWDTEAFF
.	TRBJ2-1	.	TRBV18	TGTGCCAGCTCACCAAGAATCGATCCGGGGACAAATGAGCAGTTCTTC	CASSPRIDPGTNEQFF
.	TRBJ1-6	.	TRBV27	TGTGCCAGCAGTTTAGGGTATTCACCCCTCCACTTT	CASSLGYSPLHF
.	TRBJ2-1	TRBD2	TRBV18	TGTGCCAGCTCACCCGGGAGGGGGGGGCTGATGAATGAGCAGTTCTTC	CASSPGRGGLMNEQFF
.	TRBJ2-2	.	TRBV28	TGTGCCAGCAGTTTCCCCGAGTCCTTTAGGACCGGGGAGCTGTTTTTT	CASSFPESFRTGELFF
.	TRBJ1-5	.	TRBV4-1	TGCGCCAGCAGCCAAGAATCGGGGGTTTGGCAGCCCCAGCATTTT	CASSQESGVWQPQHF
.	TRBJ1-2	.	TRBV28	TGTGCCAGCAGAGAAGCGACTGCCTATGGCTACACCTTC	CASREATAYGYTF
.	TRBJ1-1	TRBD1	TRBV28	TGTGCCAGCAGCGTAGGACAGGGGGAAGCTTTCTTT	CASSVGQGEAFF
.	TRBJ1-2	.	TRBV7-2	TGTGCCAGCAGCTTACTTACATTTCACACCTTC	CASSLLTFHTF
.	TRBJ1-5	.	TRBV7-9	TGTGCCAGCAGCTTAGGCAGGGGCAATCAGCCCCAGCATTTT	CASSLGRGNQPQHF
.	TRBJ2-4	.	TRBV27	TGTGCCAGCAGTTTATGGGGTTCTTCGCTAGCCAAAAACATTCAGTACTTC	CASSLWGSSLAKNIQYF
once	TRBJ2-2	.	TRBV19	TGTGCCAGTAGTATAGGCGCTGACGGGGAGCTGTTTTTT	CASSIGADGELFF
.	TRBJ2-3	TRBD1	TRBV5-1	TGCGCCAGCAGCTCTAGACAGGGGACAGATACGCAGTATTTT	CASSSRQGTDTQYF
.	TRBJ2-7	TRBD1	TRBV6-5	TGTGCCAGCAGCAAACCGACAGGGATGTCCTACGAGCAGTACTTC	CASSKPTGMSYEQYF
.	TRBJ2-3	.	TRBV18	TGTGCCAGCTCACCGGACAGTCAAACAGATACGCAGTATTTT	CASSPDSQTDTQYF
.	TRBJ2-5	.	TRBV6-2/TRBV6-3	TGTGCCAGCAGTTACGGGCAGGGTCAGACCCAGTACTTC	CASSYGQGQTQYF
.	TRBJ2-2	TRBD2	TRBV7-9	TGTGCCAGCAGCTTAGGTCGCGGGGGGACCGGGGAGCTGTTTTTT	CASSLGRGGTGELFF
.	TRBJ1-6	.	TRBV5-4	TGTGCCAGCAGCACCTCGGTAATCCTGGCACCCCTCCACTTT	CASSTSVILAPLHF
.	TRBJ2-5	.	TRBV28	TGTGCCAGCAGTTTACAGGAGATACAAGAGACCCAGTACTTC	CASSLQEIQETQYF
.	TRBJ1-1	TRBD1	TRBV5-8	TGTGCCAGCAGCGTCTACAGGGGGAGAGGCCTTGGAGTTATGAACACTGAAGCTTTCTTT	CASSVYRGRGLGVMNTEAFF
.	TRBJ1-2	.	TRBV7-2	TGTGCCAGCAGCTTAGATTCCGGGACGGTGACTAACTATGGCTACACCTTC	CASSLDSGTVTNYGYTF
.	TRBJ2-1	.	TRBV2	TGTGCCAGCAGTGCTGAAGGGTACAATGAGCAGTTCTTC	CASSAEGYNEQFF
.	TRBJ2-1	TRBD2	TRBV7-3	TGTGCCAGCAGCTTAATACTAGCGGCTGGATACAATGAGCAGTTCTTC	CASSLILAAGYNEQFF
.	TRBJ1-2	.	TRBV7-2	TGTGCCAGCAGCTACAGGGTATCCTATGGCTACACCTTC	CASSYRVSYGYTF
.	TRBJ1-4	TRBD1	TRBV19	TGTGCCAGTACCCGGACAGGGATCAATGAAAAACTGTTTTTT	CASTRTGINEKLFF
.	TRBJ1-1	.	TRBV4-3	TGCGCCAGCAGCCAAGTTACAGGCTCTGAAGCTTTCTTT	CASSQVTGSEAFF
.	TRBJ1-2	.	TRBV24-1	TGTGCCACCAGTGATCGACGGGGCGTCGGAAGTGGCTACACCTTC	CATSDRRGVGSGYTF
.	TRBJ1-4	TRBD1	TRBV28	TGTGCCAGCAGTTTAATAGGACAGGGGGATGAAAAACTGTTTTTT	CASSLIGQGDEKLFF
.	TRBJ1-3	TRBD1	TRBV7-2	TGTGCCAGCAGCCTATGGGACAGGGCGGGAAACACCATATATTTT	CASSLWDRAGNTIYF
.	TRBJ1-4	.	TRBV30	TGTGCCTGGAGCCACGGGGGGTCTAATGAAAAACTGTTTTTT	CAWSHGGSNEKLFF
.	TRBJ2-7	.	TRBV6-5	TGTGCCAGCAGTTACTCGACTTCCACGGGACGCGAGCAGTACTTC	CASSYSTSTGREQYF